This T cell receptor beta chain was recovered during a study of shared clonotypes between healthy human individuals. On this clone: The sample carries other DNA sequences with the same CDR3.

The length of the CDR3 is 15 residues. V was clipped by 3 bases and J by 2 bases, with 14 bases between them. The V gene's germline CDR1 is KGHSH and CDR2 LQKENI. The repertoire was sequenced with immunoSEQ multiplex PCR; TCRdb's copy has only in-frame clones and lacks some. The repertoire holds 1.4 million or so clones, approximately 98.5% seen once, with over 0.3% in the top ten. Sample: naive CD4+ T cells sorted from blood. The sample's subset: CD45RA+ positively selected. The sequence was obtained from a man aged 30 to 45 in good health. The J gene is TRBJ2-7, the V gene TRBV18; possible D gene TRBD2, 6 bases. The CDR3 here is CASSPGTSATYEQYF. The CDR3 DNA reads as TGTGCCAGCTCACCCGGGACTTCCGCTACCTACGAGCAGTACTTC.